The T cell receptor beta chain under discussion was sequenced for a study of early T cells in non-severe SARS-CoV-2 infection (dated by TCRdb to the early 2020s). A note on the overall study: Because TCR sequencing was done on bulk RNA from unsorted whole blood, the alpha and beta chains could not be paired. General conclusions and limits of the study: VDJdb matching was skewed toward anti-spike CD8 responses and likely underestimated virus-specific expansions, missing private and CD4 specificities.

Points on this clonotype: Its specific antigen is unknown. Per-base qualities were not stored, and no clone one base away is much larger.

A case-control design nested within a healthcare worker cohort in London, UK, was used, with weekly nasopharyngeal swab PCR tests and blood sampling performed. Healthcare workers were enrolled in the week of the UK lockdown, from 23 to 31 March 2020, and were followed every week for up to roughly 15 weeks. Receptor amplification or capture employed 5' RACE. The sequencer was a NextSeq 500. In the TCR library protocol, unique molecular identifiers were attached to individual cDNA molecules to correct for PCR bias and sequencing error. Both TCR alpha and beta chains were sequenced, and tight co-correlation was observed between alpha and beta sequence abundances in each sample. Per the original workflow: Decombinator V4 was used to annotate the V gene, J gene and CDR3 of the TCR sequences. Expanded TCRs were defined as changing significantly between any two time points under a Poisson model with p below 0.0001. TCR abundances were normalised to the total number of TCRs sequenced in each sample and reported as counts per million. TRAV1-2 paired with TRAJ12, TRAJ20 or TRAJ33 defined MAIT TCRs, while TRAV10 paired with TRAJ18 defined iNKT TCRs. A search of VDJdb, accessed on 1 November 2021, was run for TCRs annotated to CMV, EBV and SARS-CoV-2, with TCRs annotated for multiple antigens excluded. TCRdb trimmed public reads at Q25 via fastp, called clones via MiXCR and kept in-frame beta chains. All rows with the same CDR3 protein become a single entry with the most common DNA and genes. TCRdb, rather than the study authors, made the V and J calls. Here the sample has roughly 62,000 distinct CDR3 sequences; less than 9.5% occur a single time. Together, the top ten hold about 3.7% of the sample.

Unmatched junction bases come to 1, with V trimmed by 3 bases and J by 4 bases. The CDR3 runs 15 residues from the cysteine to the phenylalanine. Only the CDR3 region is kept as DNA, spanning 45 bases read in frame from base 1. CDR1 and CDR2 are drawn from the germline V gene (reference sequence): LNHNV, YYDKDF. The receptor's source is an adult who was a healthcare worker with PCR-confirmed SARS-CoV-2 infection or an uninfected control (not recorded which). The sample was whole blood. The sequence joins TRBV15 to TRBJ2-1; 12 bases in the junction line up with TRBD2. This receptor has the CDR3 CATSRTSGSYNEQFF. The nucleotides read TGTGCCACCAGCAGGACTAGCGGGAGTTACAATGAGCAGTTCTTC.